Listed below are T cell receptor beta chains from one sample, sequenced in a study of T cells in Graves' hyperthyroidism and ophthalmopathy. Each CDR3 protein gets one entry after TCRdb re-called the multiplex PCR reads with MiXCR. The table shows about 840,000 distinct CDR3 sequences, with over 35% occurring only once. The sample was blood. The receptors come from a man aged 18 to 30 with Graves' hyperthyroidism. The CDR3 runs from the conserved cysteine through the conserved F or W. The D gene is left open where the match is weak. Clone size is stated in some rows and not others, as once, few, many or a class when expanded.

v_call	clone_size	j_call	d_call	cdr3_nt	cdr3_aa
TRBV6-1	NA	TRBJ1-1	TRBD1	TGTGCCACCCTAAACCGGGACAGGGGTGGAACTGAAGCTTTCTTT	CATLNRDRGGTEAFF
TRBV29-1	NA	TRBJ2-7	NA	TGCAGCGGAGGGGGGGAAAACACCGGGGAGCTGGGGCAGTACTTC	CSGGGENTGELGQYF
TRBV7-2	once	TRBJ1-2	TRBD1	TGTGCCAGCGGCCAGACAGGGGGCGATGGCTACACCTTC	CASGQTGGDGYTF
TRBV25-1	NA	TRBJ1-2	NA	TGTGCCAGCAGTGAATCGGGTTTTCATGGCTACACCTTC	CASSESGFHGYTF
TRBV19	many	TRBJ1-2	TRBD1	TGTGCCAGTAGTATAGCCCCCGGGACAGGCTATGGCTACACCTTC	CASSIAPGTGYGYTF
TRBV15	many	TRBJ1-1	NA	TGTGCCACCAGCAGAGTCTCTAACGACGGGAGAGCTGAAGCTTTCTTT	CATSRVSNDGRAEAFF
TRBV29-1	few	TRBJ2-2	NA	TGCAGCGTTGAACCAGGGGTGAACACCGGGGAGCTGTTTTTT	CSVEPGVNTGELFF
TRBV15	many	TRBJ2-2	TRBD2	TGTGCCACCGGGGCGGGAGGCCACAGGGACGGGGAGCTGTTTTTT	CATGAGGHRDGELFF
TRBV7-8	NA	TRBJ2-5	TRBD2	TGTGCCAGCAGCCCACTTAGCACTAGCGGGGGGGCCCAAGAGACCCAGTACTTC	CASSPLSTSGGAQETQYF
TRBV10-3	many	TRBJ1-4	NA	TGTGCCATCAGTCCCAATCCGGGGATTCGGAATGAAAAACTGTTTTTT	CAISPNPGIRNEKLFF
TRBV11-1	NA	TRBJ2-7	NA	TGTGCCAGCAGCCCCAGTCGGCAGGGCTACGAGCAGTACTTC	CASSPSRQGYEQYF
TRBV19	many	TRBJ1-2	NA	TGTGCCACTACCGGGACAAGATATGGCTACACCTTC	CATTGTRYGYTF
TRBV29-1	NA	TRBJ2-7	TRBD1	TGCAGCGTGATGACCGGGACAGGGGGCTACGAGCAGTACTTC	CSVMTGTGGYEQYF
TRBV19	NA	TRBJ1-5	NA	TGTGCCAGTAGCCAGGACAGCCCAGTCTCCTATAGCAATCAGCCCCAGCATTTT	CASSQDSPVSYSNQPQHF
TRBV7-8	NA	TRBJ1-1	NA	TGTGCCAGCAGCTGCTTACAGGCCGGGAACACTGAAGCTTTCTTT	CASSCLQAGNTEAFF
TRBV5-4	NA	TRBJ2-7	NA	TGTGCCATAAACTACCCCGCGGGATCGGACGAGCAGTACTTC	CAINYPAGSDEQYF
TRBV7-9	few	TRBJ2-7	NA	TGCGCCAGCAGCTTCGACGGGAGCTCCTACGAGCAGTACTTC	CASSFDGSSYEQYF
TRBV7-6	NA	TRBJ2-7	TRBD2	TGTGCCAGCAGCTTTACCGGGACTAGGCCCGGCGAGCAGTACTTC	CASSFTGTRPGEQYF
TRBV7-2	NA	TRBJ1-1	NA	TGCGCCAGCAGCCTGGGGGGTTCAGATGCTTTCTTT	CASSLGGSDAFF
TRBV2	few	TRBJ2-2	NA	TGCGCCAGCAGCCAAGATCAGGGATACACCGGGGAGCTGTTTTTT	CASSQDQGYTGELFF
TRBV9	many	TRBJ1-5	NA	TGTGCCAGCAGCGTCGAGGACAGTAACAATCAGCCCCAGCATTTT	CASSVEDSNNQPQHF
TRBV6-6	NA	TRBJ2-7	NA	TGTGCCAGCAGTAACGGACGTTACGAGCAGTACTTC	CASSNGRYEQYF
TRBV20-1	NA	TRBJ1-4	NA	TGCAGTGCTAAATTCGGGACATCAGGAGAAAAACTGTTTTTT	CSAKFGTSGEKLFF
TRBV7-3	NA	TRBJ1-1	TRBD1	TGTGCCAGCAGCCCCGGGACAGCGGACGGGAGGATCAAAGCTTTCTTT	CASSPGTADGRIKAFF
TRBV7-8	few	TRBJ1-6	NA	TGTGCCAGCAGTTTGGGGTCCGGGCGTTCACCCCTCCACTTT	CASSLGSGRSPLHF
TRBV19	NA	TRBJ2-7	NA	TGTGCCAGCAGTCTCGCGCGGGTTAGCTCCTACGAGCAGTACTTC	CASSLARVSSYEQYF
TRBV7-8	few	TRBJ2-5	NA	TGTGCCAGCAGGACCGCAGCGGGTCAAGAGACCCAGTACTTC	CASRTAAGQETQYF
TRBV15	NA	TRBJ2-5	NA	TGTGCCACCAGCAGAGAAGAGACAGGTTCCGGTGAGACCCAGTACTTC	CATSREETGSGETQYF
TRBV5-8	NA	TRBJ2-7	NA	TGTGCCAGCAGCTTGTTGCACAGGGACTCCTACGAGCAGTACTTC	CASSLLHRDSYEQYF
TRBV6-5	once	TRBJ2-3	TRBD1	TGTGCCAGCAGGAACAGGGGAACGGTTGGCACAGATACGCAGTATTTT	CASRNRGTVGTDTQYF
TRBV19	NA	TRBJ2-2	NA	TGTGCCAGTAGTACTTCCTTCATCGACGTGGCCGGGGAGCTGTTTTTT	CASSTSFIDVAGELFF
TRBV3-1	few	TRBJ1-6	TRBD1	TGTGCCAGCAGCCAAGATATGGGACAGGAAACTCTCCACTTT	CASSQDMGQETLHF
TRBV24-1	many	TRBJ2-6	TRBD1	TGTGCCACCAGTGATAGACAGGGTGGAAGATCTGGGGCCAACGTCCTGACTTTC	CATSDRQGGRSGANVLTF
TRBV15	NA	TRBJ1-5	NA	TGTGCCACCAGCAGCAGCATGGGCAATCAGCCCCAGCATTTT	CATSSSMGNQPQHF
TRBV5-6	many	TRBJ1-2	TRBD1	TGTGCCAGCAGTCCGGACAGGAAGTACGGCTACACCTTC	CASSPDRKYGYTF
TRBV7-9	many	TRBJ1-4	NA	TGTGCCAGCAGCTTCCAGTCTGCAACTAATGAAAAACTGTTTTTT	CASSFQSATNEKLFF
TRBV6-1	NA	TRBJ1-5	TRBD1	TGTGCCAGTCGACCACCGGGACAGGGGGTGAATCAGCCCCAGCATTTT	CASRPPGQGVNQPQHF
TRBV25-1	NA	TRBJ1-4	TRBD1	TGTGCCAGCAGTTTATCTAGGACAGGGAATGGAAAACTGTTTTTT	CASSLSRTGNGKLFF
TRBV2	many	TRBJ1-6	TRBD1	TGTGCCAGCAGTGCCCCCGACAGGGGGGATAATTCACCCCTCCACTTT	CASSAPDRGDNSPLHF
TRBV7-6	NA	TRBJ2-3	TRBD2	TGTGCCAGCTTGGCGGGAGGGCCAGGAGATACGCAGTATTTT	CASLAGGPGDTQYF
TRBV5-6	few	TRBJ2-7	TRBD2	TGTGCCAGCAGTTACGGTCCCGGGACTAGCGACTTC	CASSYGPGTSDF
TRBV2	NA	TRBJ2-7	TRBD2	TGTGCCAGCAGCTTAGATCTAGCGGGTTCCTACGAGCAGTACTTC	CASSLDLAGSYEQYF
TRBV29-1	few	TRBJ2-5	TRBD2	TGCAGCGTTGGGACTAGCGGGGGGGCCTCAGAGACCCAGTACTTC	CSVGTSGGASETQYF
TRBV12-3/TRBV12-4	NA	TRBJ1-1	NA	TGTGCCAGCGCCGAAGGGGCGGGGGACACTGAAGCTTTCTTT	CASAEGAGDTEAFF
TRBV19	many	TRBJ2-7	NA	TGTGCCACCGGCCGTGACTACGAGCAGTACTTC	CATGRDYEQYF
TRBV4-1	few	TRBJ1-6	TRBD1	TGCGCCAGCAGCCATAGACAGGGTGAGGGTTCACCCCTCCACTTT	CASSHRQGEGSPLHF
TRBV9	many	TRBJ1-5	NA	TGTGCCAGCAGCGCAAGGGGGGACAGCAATCAGCCCCAGCATTTT	CASSARGDSNQPQHF